This T cell receptor beta chain derives from a study of siplizumab effects on memory and regulatory T cells. Whole-study findings and limits: In siplizumab conditions, mappable alloreactive CD4+ clones averaged 68.8% Treg-derived, against under 30% in controls. Naive T cells appeared more diverse than memory cells and seemed to be major alloresponse contributors. The mapping of alloreactive clones to unstimulated subsets covered only a minor fraction of them.

Produced via immunoSEQ multiplex PCR; TCRdb's table is partial and in-frame only. The sample shows some 100,000 clones, about 94% of them seen only once. V was clipped by 5 bases and J by 12 bases, with 17 bases between them. The CDR3 contains 13 residues. Per germline, CDR1 SGHTA and CDR2 FQGTGA. For this clone: Its target is unknown.

The chain combines TRBV7-3 with TRBJ2-1; tentative D call: TRBD1 (6 bases). The clonotype comes from a human donor in good health. The sample consisted of non-Treg CD4+ T cells sorted from blood. This CDR3 is CASSPIGGVGQFF. DNA for the CDR3: TGTGCCAGCAGCCCAATAGGGGGAGTCGGGCAGTTCTTC.